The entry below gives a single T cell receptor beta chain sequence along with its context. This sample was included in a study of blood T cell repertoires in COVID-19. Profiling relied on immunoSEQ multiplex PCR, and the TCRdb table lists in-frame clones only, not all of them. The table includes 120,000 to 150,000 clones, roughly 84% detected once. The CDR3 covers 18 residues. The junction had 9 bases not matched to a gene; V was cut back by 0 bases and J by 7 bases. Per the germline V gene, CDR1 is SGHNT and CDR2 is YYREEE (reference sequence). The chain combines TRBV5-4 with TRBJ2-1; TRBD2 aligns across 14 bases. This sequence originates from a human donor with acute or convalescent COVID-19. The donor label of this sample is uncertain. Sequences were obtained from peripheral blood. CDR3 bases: TGTGCCAGCAGCTTGGACGCCGTAGGACTAGCGGGAGGAAATGAGCAGTTCTTC. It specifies CASSLDAVGLAGGNEQFF. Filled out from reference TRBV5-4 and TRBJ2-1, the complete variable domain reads ETGVTQSPTHLIKTRGQQVTLRCSSQSGHNTVSWYQQALGQGPQFIFQYYREEENGRGNFPPRFSGLQFPNYSSELNVNALELDDSALYLCASSLDAVGLAGGNEQFFGPGTRLTVL.